The 5 T cell receptor beta chains in this list originate from one sample, sequenced in a study of T cells after somatic rescue of genetic block. TCRdb keeps only in-frame clones here, not all; method: immunoSEQ multiplex PCR. Among 88,000 or so clones listed, around 90% were seen once. Sequenced input: peripheral blood mononuclear cells (PBMCs). Source of these receptors: a woman aged 18-29 years.

This chain connects TRBV7-8 to TRBJ1-2; tentative D call: TRBD1 (5 bases). The CDR3 spans 16 residues. Germline assignment: CDR1 SGHVS and CDR2 FQNEAQ. V lost 5 bases, J lost 4 bases, and 20 bases lay in between. CDR3 nucleotide sequence: TGTGCCAGCAGCCTCTCGGCCGGGACCCTTGGCTATGGCTACACCTTC. Protein sequence: CASSLSAGTLGYGYTF.

The chain is built from TRBV11-2 and TRBJ2-7; D possibly corresponds to TRBD2 (5 bases). The CDR3 extends over 15 amino acids. V was clipped by 5 bases and J by 0 bases, with 14 bases between them. Germline V gene data show CDR1 as SGHAT and CDR2 as FQNNGV. The CDR3, as DNA: TGTGCCAGCAGCCATCCCGGAGGACTCTCCTACGAGCAGTACTTC. The encoded protein is CASSHPGGLSYEQYF.

This clone has only one observation. Here the CDR3 DNA reads TGTGCCAGCAGTTTATACGCAGCGGGGGCCACAGATACGCAGTATTTT. Encoded protein: CASSLYAAGATDTQYF. This chain uses TRBV27 with TRBJ2-3, with TRBD2 matching over 8 bases. The germline CDR1 and CDR2 sequences are MNHEY and SMNVEV (reference sequence). After removal of 1 base from V and 2 bases from J, the junction contained 5 bases not matched to a gene. This CDR3 is built from 16 residues.

Only a few counts were recorded for this clone. The rearrangement uses TRBV19 and TRBJ1-2, with a tentative D call TRBD1 (5 bases). The CDR3 totals 13 residues. The germline V gene encodes CDR1 LNHDA and CDR2 SQIVND (reference sequence). V was trimmed by 8 bases and J by 4 bases, leaving 14 bases between them. The CDR3 reads CASSAGRAYGYTF. The CDR3 DNA reads TGTGCCAGTTCGGCAGGGCGAGCCTATGGCTACACCTTC.

V is TRBV9 and J is TRBJ2-2, with 15 bases that match TRBD2. The V gene's germline CDR1 is SGDLS and CDR2 YYNGEE. The CDR3 length is 21 residues. Trimming cost V 3 bases and J 3 bases; bases outside gene matches: 15. The CDR3 DNA is TGTGCCAGCAGCGGACGTACCGGGACTAGCGGGAGGAGAATGGACACCGGGGAGCTGTTTTTT. It yields the protein CASSGRTGTSGRRMDTGELFF. The full variable domain, completed using reference TRBV9 and TRBJ2-2, is DSGVTQTPKHLITATGQRVTLRCSPRSGDLSVYWYQQSLDQGLQFLIQYYNGEERAKGNILERFSAQQFPDLHSELNLSSLELGDSALYFCASSGRTGTSGRRMDTGELFFGEGSRLTVL.